This TCR beta chain was identified in a study of T cell responses to AZD1222 COVID-19 vaccine. Second-dose schedules of about 4 or about 12 weeks were combined. Study conclusions and caveats: Reportedly, close to half of spike-specific TCRs are directed against unmutated variant regions. Every sample of the repertoires postdated the peak T cell response. Donors, mostly white British, included more females; clonal diversity was possibly underestimated.

Generated by immunoSEQ multiplex PCR, the TCRdb table keeps only in-frame clones and is missing some. Seen here are some 73,000 clones, 89% observed once, and the top ten hold 7% to 10%. This clone showed up just once. The antigen is not known. The receptor was isolated from an adult who received the AZD1222 COVID-19 vaccine. The source was peripheral blood, collected 28 days after the second AZD1222 dose.

The CDR3: CASSPGTSGRAGETQYF. DNA of the CDR3: TGTGCCAGCAGTCCCGGGACTAGCGGGAGGGCCGGTGAGACCCAGTACTTC. The chain has TRBV7-9 and TRBJ2-5, with 16 positions matching TRBD2. J lost 5 bases, V lost 6 bases, and 9 bases had no gene match. The CDR3 consists of 17 residues. Germline assignment: CDR1 SEHNR and CDR2 FQNEAQ (reference sequence).